The 18 T cell receptor beta chains below were found in one sample sequenced in a study of metastatic and nonmetastatic thyroid tumors. All patients were treatment-naive before thyroid surgery. From the PCR reads, TCRdb re-called clones with MiXCR. This table holds tens of thousands of clones, over 10% found once. Sequenced material: blood. The receptors derive from a female donor with papillary thyroid cancer or a benign thyroid nodule (not recorded which). Some clones in this sample may be carry-over from other donors' samples.

This sequence joins TRBV9 and TRBJ1-3; tentative D call: TRBD1 (6 bases). Germline V CDR1 and CDR2: SGDLS, YYNGEE. The CDR3 consists of 19 residues. Deletions cut 2 bases from V and 0 bases from J, with 21 bases between. The CDR3 DNA is TGTGCCAGCAGCGTTTGGGGGGGCCACCAGACCTACTCTGGAAACACCATATATTTT. Translation: CASSVWGGHQTYSGNTIYF. The full variable domain, with the rest looked up from reference TRBV9 and TRBJ1-3, is DSGVTQTPKHLITATGQRVTLRCSPRSGDLSVYWYQQSLDQGLQFLIQYYNGEERAKGNILERFSAQQFPDLHSELNLSSLELGDSALYFCASSVWGGHQTYSGNTIYFGEGSWLTVV.

At least ten counts were recorded for this clone. The genes are TRBV12-3 or TRBV12-4 and TRBJ2-1; D is possibly TRBD1 (5 bases). V lost 1 base and J 3 bases, leaving 13 bases between the germline ends. The CDR3 covers 16 residues. CDR3 amino acids: CASSLGGRAFYNEQFF. DNA of the CDR3: TGTGCCAGCAGTTTAGGGGGCAGGGCCTTCTACAATGAGCAGTTCTTC.

This clone showed up many times. V gene TRBV28 combines with J gene TRBJ2-5; D remains ambiguous. The CDR3 runs to 11 residues. With 4 bases removed from V and 0 bases from J, the gap between germline ends came to 0 bases. Germline V gives CDR1 MDHEN, CDR2 SYDVKM. CDR3 in amino acids: CASSYQETQYF. DNA for the CDR3: TGTGCCAGCAGTTACCAAGAGACCCAGTACTTC.

The chain recombines TRBV28 with TRBJ2-7, with 12 bases that match TRBD1. Trimming removed 5 bases from V and 6 bases from J; junction bases left unmatched: 8. The CDR3 has 15 residues. CDR1 and CDR2 from the germline V gene are MDHEN and SYDVKM. The DNA of the CDR3 is TGTGCCAGCAGTCCCGCCGGGACAGGGGGCTCCGAGCAGTACTTC. It encodes CASSPAGTGGSEQYF.

Many counts were recorded for this clone. V usage is TRBV5-1 and J usage is TRBJ1-1; D uncertain. The V end lost 6 bases, the J end lost 6 bases, and 18 bases lay between the germline ends. The V gene's germline CDR1 is SGHRS and CDR2 YFSETQ. The CDR3 spans 14 residues. In nucleotides, the CDR3 is TGCGCCAGCACCCGAAGTGGCCGGTCCCCTGAAGCTTTCTTT. Translating gives CASTRSGRSPEAFF. Using reference TRBV5-1 and TRBJ1-1 for the parts outside the CDR3, the full variable domain is KAGVTQTPRYLIKTRGQQVTLSCSPISGHRSVSWYQQTPGQGLQFLFEYFSETQRNKGNFPGRFSGRQFSNSRSEMNVSTLELGDSALYLCASTRSGRSPEAFFGQGTRLTVV.

This clone was counted at least ten times. This chain links TRBV12-3 or TRBV12-4 with TRBJ2-2; tentatively, D is TRBD2 (6 bases). With 1 base removed from V and 4 bases from J, the gap between germline ends came to 13 bases. The CDR3 is 16 residues long. CDR3 sequence reads: CASSLGVSGATGELFF. CDR3 DNA sequence: TGTGCCAGCAGTTTAGGCGTTAGCGGCGCCACCGGGGAGCTGTTTTTT.

V and J are TRBV11-2 and TRBJ1-1; tentative D call: TRBD1 (5 bases). The CDR3 is made up of 14 amino acids. Germline V gene data show CDR1 as SGHAT and CDR2 as FQNNGV. The V end lost 9 bases, the J end lost 0 bases, and 14 bases lay between the germline ends. CDR3 loop: CASTLGRVNTEAFF. The CDR3 nucleotides are TGTGCCAGTACCCTGGGCAGGGTGAACACTGAAGCTTTCTTT. Based on the CDR3 plus reference TRBV11-2 and TRBJ1-1, the full variable domain is EAGVAQSPRYKIIEKRQSVAFWCNPISGHATLYWYQQILGQGPKLLIQFQNNGVVDDSQLPKDRFSAERLKGVDSTLKIQPAKLEDSAVYLCASTLGRVNTEAFFGQGTRLTVV.

This clone was seen many times. The chain has TRBV20-1 and TRBJ2-1; 9 bases are shared with TRBD1. J gave up 9 bases and V 1 base, and 4 bases lay outside the gene matches. Germline CDR1 reads DFQATT; CDR2 reads SNEGSKA (reference sequence). The CDR3 is 13 residues long. In nucleotides, the CDR3 is TGCAGTGCTAGAGGAGGGACAGGGCTTGAGCAGTTCTTC. Translating gives CSARGGTGLEQFF.

This chain joins TRBV12-3 or TRBV12-4 and TRBJ2-1; weak D call: TRBD1 (6 bases). The length of the CDR3 is 15 residues. With 2 bases removed from V and 10 bases from J, the gap between germline ends came to 18 bases. The CDR3 loop reads CASSLIDFPTGEQFF. CDR3 in DNA: TGTGCCAGCAGTTTAATAGACTTTCCTACAGGGGAGCAGTTCTTC.

This clone has ten or more counts. V is TRBV6-1 and J is TRBJ1-1; D not certain. Trimming removed 7 bases from V and 0 bases from J, with 12 bases in between. Germline V gives CDR1 MNHNS, CDR2 SASEGT. The CDR3 extends over 14 amino acids. CDR3 DNA sequence: TGTGCCAGCAACCCCGGACTGCTGAACACTGAAGCTTTCTTT. As protein: CASNPGLLNTEAFF.

The V and J genes are TRBV6-5 and TRBJ2-3; no clear D. The V end was cut by 0 bases, the J end by 6 bases, with 13 bases between. Germline CDR1 is MNHEY and CDR2 is SVGAGI. The CDR3 has 15 residues. The CDR3 DNA follows: TGTGCCAGCAGTTACTCGCGGCCCCCTCCGGATACGCAGTATTTT. The encoded protein is CASSYSRPPPDTQYF.

At least ten counts were recorded for this clone. This chain links TRBV7-6 with TRBJ2-7; 7 bases are shared with TRBD2. This CDR3 region has 14 residues. V trimming: 5 bases; J trimming: 5 bases; junction bases outside the gene matches: 9. Germline loops: CDR1 SGHVS, CDR2 FNYEAQ. The DNA of the CDR3 is TGTGCCAGCAGCCCCCGGGGGAGGGCCCACGAGCAGTACTTC. Its translation: CASSPRGRAHEQYF.

This clone was picked up a small number of times. This chain connects TRBV6-1 to TRBJ1-1, with 8 nucleotides matching TRBD1. After removal of 6 bases from V and 7 bases from J, the junction contained 4 bases not matched to a gene. CDR1 MNHNS and CDR2 SASEGT come from the germline V gene. This CDR3 spans 12 amino acids. The CDR3 DNA sequence: TGTGCCAGCAGCACGGGACAGGTTGAAGCTTTCTTT. Amino acid sequence: CASSTGQVEAFF.

This clone was observed many times. The CDR3 DNA is TGCGCCAGCAGCTTGGCCCCAGATGCCTCAAGTGGGGAGCAGTACTTC. Its translation: CASSLAPDASSGEQYF. The chain recombines TRBV5-1 with TRBJ2-7; no firm D call. CDR1 and CDR2 (germline): SGHRS, YFSETQ. This CDR3 is built from 16 residues. Trimming cost V 0 bases and J 7 bases, with 20 bases left between them.

This clone is medium-sized in the sample. The rearrangement links TRBV12-3 or TRBV12-4 to TRBJ1-1, with D perhaps TRBD1 (5 bases). V lost 1 base, J lost 6 bases, and 15 bases lay in between. The CDR3 has 15 amino acids. CDR3 bases: TGTGCCAGCAGTTTAGTGACGGGGCGCGGACCTGAAGCTTTCTTT. Translating it yields CASSLVTGRGPEAFF.

Details on this clone: A junction boundary mismatches the germline segment, possibly from a read error. The V and J genes are TRBV20-1 and TRBJ1-5; D call uncertain. CDR1 is DFQATT and CDR2 is SNEGSKA in the germline V gene (reference sequence). The CDR3 runs to 14 residues. CDR3 amino acids: CSARIQRIGQLQHF. CDR3 nucleotides: TGCAGTGCTAGAATACAGAGGATAGGGCAGCTCCAGCATTTT.

This clone showed up many times. This chain uses TRBV4-1 with TRBJ1-6, with D perhaps TRBD1 (5 bases). Trimming removed 5 bases from V and 0 bases from J, with 14 bases in between. Germline CDR1 MGHRA, CDR2 YSYEKL. CDR3 length equals 17 residues. CDR3 bases: TGCGCCAGCAGCACCCGGGACTCGAGCTCCTATAATTCACCCCTCCACTTT. This encodes CASSTRDSSSYNSPLHF.

J is TRBJ2-5 and V is TRBV7-8; tentatively, D is TRBD2 (5 bases). Germline V gene lookup returns CDR1 SGHVS and CDR2 FQNEAQ. This CDR3 is built from 12 residues. Trimming cost V 7 bases and J 2 bases, with 8 bases left between them. CDR3 DNA sequence: TGTGCCAGCACTTCGGGGCAAGAGACCCAGTACTTC. Protein: CASTSGQETQYF.